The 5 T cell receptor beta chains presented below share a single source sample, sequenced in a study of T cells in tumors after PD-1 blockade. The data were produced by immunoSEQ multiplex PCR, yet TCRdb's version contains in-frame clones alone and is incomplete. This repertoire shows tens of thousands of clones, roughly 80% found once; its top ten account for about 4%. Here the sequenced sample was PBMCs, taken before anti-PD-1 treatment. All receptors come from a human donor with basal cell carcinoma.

CDR3: CASSLSASRTEQYF. The CDR3 bases are TGTGCCAGCAGTTTATCCGCTAGTCGGACCGAGCAGTACTTC. The J gene is TRBJ2-7, the V gene TRBV27; D is uncertain. With 0 bases removed from V and 6 bases from J, the gap between germline ends came to 12 bases. The CDR3 is made up of 14 amino acids. CDR1 is MNHEY, CDR2 SMNVEV, per germline (reference sequence).

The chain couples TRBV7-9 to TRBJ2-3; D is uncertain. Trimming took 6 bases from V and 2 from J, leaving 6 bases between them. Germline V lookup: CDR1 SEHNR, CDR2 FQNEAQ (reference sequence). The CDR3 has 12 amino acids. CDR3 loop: CASRGYTDTQYF. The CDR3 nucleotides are TGTGCCAGCAGGGGATACACAGATACGCAGTATTTT.

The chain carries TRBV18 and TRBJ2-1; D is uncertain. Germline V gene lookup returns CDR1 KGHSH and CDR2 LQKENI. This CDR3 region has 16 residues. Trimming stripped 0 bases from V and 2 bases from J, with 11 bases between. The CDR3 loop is CASSPPGSLTYNEQFF. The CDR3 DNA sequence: TGTGCCAGCTCACCACCAGGATCTTTAACCTACAATGAGCAGTTCTTC.

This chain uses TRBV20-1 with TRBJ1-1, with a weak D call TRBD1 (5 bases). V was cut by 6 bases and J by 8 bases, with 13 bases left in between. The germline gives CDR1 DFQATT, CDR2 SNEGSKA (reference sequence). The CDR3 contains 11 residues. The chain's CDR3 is CSAWRAGEAFF. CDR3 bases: TGCAGTGCGTGGCGAGCAGGGGAAGCTTTCTTT.

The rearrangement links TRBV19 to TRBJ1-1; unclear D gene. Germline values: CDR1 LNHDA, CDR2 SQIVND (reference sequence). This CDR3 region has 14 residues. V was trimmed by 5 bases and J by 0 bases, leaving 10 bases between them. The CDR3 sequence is CASSGIQVNTEAFF. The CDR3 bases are TGTGCCAGTAGTGGCATCCAGGTGAACACTGAAGCTTTCTTT.